Listed below are T cell receptor beta chains from one sample, sequenced in a study of Ad26.COV2.S vaccination and SARS-CoV-2 variants. TCRdb's table, derived via immunoSEQ multiplex PCR, lists solely in-frame clones and lacks some. The data contain about 680,000 clones, about 89% of them seen just once; the ten biggest clones take up approximately 1.5%. The input for sequencing was peripheral blood, taken in a trial of Ad26.COV2.S vaccine versus placebo. The receptors derive from a person between 18 and 60 years old who received the Ad26.COV2.S COVID-19 vaccine or a placebo. Each CDR3 is given with its conserved first and last residue. D genes are given only for firm matches.

j_call: TRBJ2-5; d_call: .; v_call: TRBV6-1; cdr3_aa: CASSEKSRGETQYF
j_call: TRBJ2-7; d_call: TRBD2; v_call: TRBV10-2; cdr3_aa: CASLAGAPSYEQYF
j_call: TRBJ1-6; d_call: TRBD1; v_call: TRBV6-5; cdr3_aa: CASSTYRGQSPLHF
j_call: TRBJ2-7; d_call: TRBD2; v_call: TRBV5-4; cdr3_aa: CASSLVGGPGEQYF
j_call: TRBJ2-1; d_call: .; v_call: TRBV10-3; cdr3_aa: CAISDGDLAPGEFF
j_call: TRBJ1-2; d_call: TRBD1; v_call: TRBV24-1; cdr3_aa: CATSDLGQDYGYTF
j_call: TRBJ2-3; d_call: .; v_call: TRBV7-9; cdr3_aa: CASSFGVGTDTQYF
j_call: TRBJ1-4; d_call: .; v_call: TRBV11-2; cdr3_aa: CASSLAGTANEKLFF
j_call: TRBJ2-2; d_call: .; v_call: TRBV5-1; cdr3_aa: CASSFATGELFF
j_call: TRBJ1-5; d_call: .; v_call: TRBV3-1/TRBV3-2; cdr3_aa: CASSQDPQGGQPQHF
j_call: TRBJ2-7; d_call: .; v_call: TRBV27; cdr3_aa: CASRKGPYEQYF
j_call: TRBJ1-1; d_call: .; v_call: TRBV7-3; cdr3_aa: CASSLLGNTEAFF
j_call: TRBJ1-2; d_call: .; v_call: TRBV24-1; cdr3_aa: CATSDGRSDYGYTF
j_call: TRBJ2-3; d_call: TRBD1; v_call: TRBV15; cdr3_aa: CATRLRGLTDTQYF
j_call: TRBJ2-1; d_call: TRBD2; v_call: TRBV24-1; cdr3_aa: CATSDSAGGSYNEQFF
j_call: TRBJ2-7; d_call: TRBD1; v_call: TRBV18; cdr3_aa: CASSPDRVLLGEQYF
j_call: TRBJ1-5; d_call: .; v_call: TRBV27; cdr3_aa: CASSFHPGEQPQHF
j_call: TRBJ1-1; d_call: TRBD1; v_call: TRBV7-2; cdr3_aa: CASSWTGDNTEAFF
j_call: TRBJ2-7; d_call: TRBD2; v_call: TRBV4-3; cdr3_aa: CASSQFGLAGHEQYF
j_call: TRBJ2-1; d_call: .; v_call: TRBV3-1/TRBV3-2; cdr3_aa: CASSQGWGAGNEQFF
j_call: TRBJ1-1; d_call: .; v_call: TRBV3-1/TRBV3-2; cdr3_aa: CASSQGGGQVANTEAFF
j_call: TRBJ1-4; d_call: .; v_call: TRBV2; cdr3_aa: CASSEGPGGREKLFF
j_call: TRBJ1-1; d_call: TRBD1; v_call: TRBV7-2; cdr3_aa: CASSLDWDRGGRTEAFF
j_call: TRBJ1-2; d_call: TRBD1; v_call: TRBV19; cdr3_aa: CASRDRGYGYTF
j_call: TRBJ2-3; d_call: TRBD2; v_call: TRBV9; cdr3_aa: CASSFGGGPADTQYF
j_call: TRBJ2-5; d_call: .; v_call: TRBV15; cdr3_aa: CATSEAKTQYF
j_call: TRBJ2-7; d_call: TRBD2; v_call: TRBV10-3; cdr3_aa: CAISESRASGSYEQYF
j_call: TRBJ2-7; d_call: .; v_call: TRBV29-1; cdr3_aa: CSVDRGGSSYEQYF
j_call: TRBJ2-7; d_call: TRBD2; v_call: TRBV30; cdr3_aa: CAWRLAGGTEQYF
j_call: TRBJ1-5; d_call: .; v_call: TRBV2; cdr3_aa: CASSDGLYSNQPQHF
j_call: TRBJ2-7; d_call: .; v_call: TRBV6-5; cdr3_aa: CASSFGTAGTYEQYF
j_call: TRBJ1-5; d_call: .; v_call: TRBV6-6; cdr3_aa: CASSLGDQPQHF
j_call: TRBJ2-7; d_call: .; v_call: TRBV29-1; cdr3_aa: CSVGQGGEQYF
j_call: TRBJ2-5; d_call: .; v_call: TRBV19; cdr3_aa: CASRFRGEETQYF
j_call: TRBJ1-1; d_call: .; v_call: TRBV29-1; cdr3_aa: CSGLWGTEAFF
j_call: TRBJ2-1; d_call: TRBD2; v_call: TRBV5-4; cdr3_aa: CASSLRLAGGEQFF
j_call: TRBJ1-1; d_call: .; v_call: TRBV29-1; cdr3_aa: CSVEKQGDTEAFF
j_call: TRBJ2-1; d_call: TRBD2; v_call: TRBV27; cdr3_aa: CASSSSGRATNEQFF
j_call: TRBJ2-3; d_call: TRBD1; v_call: TRBV24-1; cdr3_aa: CATSDFPPRTGGSTDTQYF
j_call: TRBJ2-3; d_call: .; v_call: TRBV2; cdr3_aa: CASSKEVGGAAGTDTQYF
j_call: TRBJ1-4; d_call: .; v_call: TRBV5-1; cdr3_aa: CASSLADPPREKLFF
j_call: TRBJ1-2; d_call: .; v_call: TRBV9; cdr3_aa: CASSPEWGRGYTF
j_call: TRBJ2-7; d_call: .; v_call: TRBV5-8; cdr3_aa: CASSLRERMREQYF
j_call: TRBJ2-7; d_call: TRBD1; v_call: TRBV6-5; cdr3_aa: CASIDPGGAGYEQYF
j_call: TRBJ2-3; d_call: .; v_call: TRBV2; cdr3_aa: CASSTVGFIDTQYF
j_call: TRBJ2-5; d_call: .; v_call: TRBV25-1; cdr3_aa: CATQPLRPETQYF
j_call: TRBJ1-1; d_call: TRBD1; v_call: TRBV6-2/TRBV6-3; cdr3_aa: CASSAPGQGPTEAFF
j_call: TRBJ1-2; d_call: TRBD1; v_call: TRBV6-5; cdr3_aa: CASSRGGGYGYTF
j_call: TRBJ2-3; d_call: .; v_call: TRBV10-3; cdr3_aa: CAISRAEVGTDTQYF
j_call: TRBJ2-2; d_call: TRBD2; v_call: TRBV19; cdr3_aa: CASKATSGGETGELFF
j_call: TRBJ2-2; d_call: .; v_call: TRBV5-6; cdr3_aa: CASSSVLNTGELFF
j_call: TRBJ1-1; d_call: .; v_call: TRBV30; cdr3_aa: CAWSVRGGAEAFF
j_call: TRBJ2-7; d_call: .; v_call: TRBV7-2; cdr3_aa: CASSLAWGQVAYEQYF
j_call: TRBJ2-6; d_call: TRBD2; v_call: TRBV10-3; cdr3_aa: CAISESGKGGISGANVLTF
j_call: TRBJ2-5; d_call: .; v_call: TRBV6-6; cdr3_aa: CASSGEPVQETQYF
j_call: TRBJ2-3; d_call: TRBD1; v_call: TRBV11-2; cdr3_aa: CASSRTGLGDTQYF
j_call: TRBJ1-1; d_call: .; v_call: TRBV18; cdr3_aa: CASSPTGGGTEAFF
j_call: TRBJ2-3; d_call: TRBD2; v_call: TRBV4-3; cdr3_aa: CASSQEPAGGTDTQYF
j_call: TRBJ2-1; d_call: .; v_call: TRBV21-1; cdr3_aa: CASSKRTWGSYNEQFF
j_call: TRBJ1-3; d_call: .; v_call: TRBV5-1; cdr3_aa: CASSLGPTGLDTIYF